This T cell receptor beta chain was retrieved from a study of T cell repertoires in cytomegalovirus infection. Comment on this clonotype: Its antigen is not identified.

TCRdb itself ran the reads through MiXCR, one entry per CDR3 protein. The sample lists approximately 110,000 distinct CDR3 sequences, approximately 30% occurring once. With 6 bases removed from V and 8 bases from J, the gap between germline ends came to 20 bases. The length of the CDR3 is 15 residues. Germline V gene data show CDR1 as MGHRA and CDR2 as YSYEKL. The clonotype originates from a human donor in good health (CMV status not recorded). Some clones in this sample may be carry-over from other donors' samples. This specimen was CD8+ T cells from cultured PBMCs, taken from culture after CMV antigen stimulation. The chain links TRBV4-1 to TRBJ2-1, with D perhaps matching TRBD2 (6 bases). The CDR3 sequence: CASSLYFRERDEQFF. For the CDR3, the DNA is TGCGCCAGCAGTCTTTATTTCCGGGAGAGGGATGAGCAGTTCTTC.